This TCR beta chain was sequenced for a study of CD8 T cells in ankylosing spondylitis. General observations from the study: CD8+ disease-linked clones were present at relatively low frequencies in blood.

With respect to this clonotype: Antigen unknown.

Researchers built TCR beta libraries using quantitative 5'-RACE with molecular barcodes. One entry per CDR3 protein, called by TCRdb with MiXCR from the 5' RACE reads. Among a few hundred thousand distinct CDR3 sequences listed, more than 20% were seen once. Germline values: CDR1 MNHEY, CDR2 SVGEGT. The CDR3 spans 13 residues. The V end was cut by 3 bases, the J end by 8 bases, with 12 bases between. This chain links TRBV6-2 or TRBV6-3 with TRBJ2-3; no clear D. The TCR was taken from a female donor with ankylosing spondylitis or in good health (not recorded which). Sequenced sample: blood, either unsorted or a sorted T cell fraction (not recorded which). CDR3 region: CASSYWMGGTQYF. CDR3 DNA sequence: TGTGCCAGCAGTTATTGGATGGGCGGTACGCAGTATTTT.